Detailed here is one TCR beta chain. This sample was taken from a study of blood T cell repertoires in COVID-19. Study-level background: There were acute and convalescent COVID-19 samples, and they came from the United States, Italy and Spain.

Method: immunoSEQ multiplex PCR; TCRdb's copy keeps in-frame clones and lacks some. The sample includes around 100,000 clones, around 72% of them seen just once. CDR1 SGHTA and CDR2 FQGNSA come from the germline V gene. Losses at the gene ends were 1 base for V and 7 bases for J; bases not matched to a gene: 9. The CDR3 loop spans 16 amino acids. Sequencing was done on a sample of peripheral blood. The chain is built from TRBV7-2 and TRBJ1-5; 8 bases are a match to TRBD1. The TCR comes from an older man with COVID-19, enrolled during active disease. CDR3 in amino acids: CASSLEGRGLGQPQHF. In nucleotides, the CDR3 is TGTGCCAGCAGCTTAGAGGGCAGGGGGCTCGGGCAGCCCCAGCATTTT.